The 20 T cell receptor beta chains below were found in one sample sequenced in a study of early T cells in non-severe SARS-CoV-2 infection. Each CDR3 protein is one row after TCRdb ran MiXCR on the 5' RACE reads. The sample records 25,000 to 35,000 distinct CDR3 sequences, around 6.6% being singletons. The sample taken for sequencing was whole blood. The receptor source for this set is an adult who was a healthcare worker with PCR-confirmed SARS-CoV-2 infection or an uninfected control (not recorded which).

This clonotype has only a few counts. The gene calls are TRBV18 and TRBJ2-1, with 13 bases fitting TRBD2. This CDR3 region has 15 residues. Per the germline V gene, CDR1 is KGHSH and CDR2 is LQKENI. V lost 5 bases to trimming and J lost 5 bases; unmatched junction nucleotides: 3. Written as DNA, the CDR3 is TGTGCCAGCTCAACGGGACTAGCGGGAAACAATGAGCAGTTCTTC. It codes for CASSTGLAGNNEQFF.

This clonotype was observed at least ten times. The rearrangement joins TRBV28 to TRBJ2-5, with D unclear. V lost 2 bases and J 4 bases, leaving 8 bases between the germline ends. This CDR3 contains 13 residues. Germline assignment: CDR1 MDHEN and CDR2 SYDVKM. CDR3 residues: CASSLRVPETQYF. CDR3 nucleotides: TGTGCCAGCAGTTTACGAGTCCCAGAGACCCAGTACTTC.

This clonotype has at least ten counts. The V and J genes are TRBV19 and TRBJ1-2, with a tentative D call TRBD1 (5 bases). The CDR3 contains 16 residues. CDR1 LNHDA and CDR2 SQIVND come from the germline V gene (reference sequence). Trimming shortened V by 4 bases and J by 5 bases, and 20 bases separated the two germline ends. The CDR3 coding sequence is TGTGCCAGTAGTAGGACACCCCCCGGGACGCAGTATGGCTACACCTTC. Protein: CASSRTPPGTQYGYTF. The complete variable domain, with remaining parts taken from reference TRBV19 and TRBJ1-2, reads DGGITQSPKYLFRKEGQNVTLSCEQNLNHDAMYWYRQDPGQGLRLIYYSQIVNDFQKGDIAEGYSVSREKKESFPLTVTSAQKNPTAFYLCASSRTPPGTQYGYTFGSGTRLTVV.

This clonotype was observed many times. This CDR3 is CAWSDGRFNSPLHF. CDR3 bases: TGTGCCTGGAGTGACGGACGCTTCAATTCACCCCTCCACTTT. This chain connects TRBV30 to TRBJ1-6; no clear D gene. The CDR3 totals 14 residues. The germline CDR1 and CDR2 sequences are GTSNPN and SVGIG (reference sequence). With 1 base removed from V and 7 bases from J, the gap between germline ends came to 11 bases.

This clonotype came up many times. This rearrangement joins TRBV5-5 to TRBJ2-3; TRBD2 matches at 9 bases. The germline gives CDR1 SGHKS, CDR2 YYEKEE (reference sequence). This CDR3 has 14 residues. V trimming: 0 bases; J trimming: 7 bases; junction bases outside the gene matches: 3. The CDR3 coding sequence is TGTGCCAGCAGCTTGGCAGCGGGGGGAAATACGCAGTATTTT. This codes for CASSLAAGGNTQYF.

This clonotype has a count of ten or more. The chain is built from TRBV14 and TRBJ2-7; D is uncertain. Germline assignment: CDR1 SGHDN and CDR2 FVKESK. Trimming cost V 4 bases and J 3 bases, with 4 bases left between them. This CDR3 comprises 11 residues. The DNA for the CDR3 is TGTGCCAGCAGCCGGTACTACGAGCAGTACTTC. This sequence encodes CASSRYYEQYF.

This clonotype came up a few times. The rearrangement joins TRBV7-6 to TRBJ2-1; 10 positions match TRBD2. Germline assignment: CDR1 SGHVS and CDR2 FNYEAQ. Trimming cost V 2 bases and J 0 bases; bases outside gene matches: 1. This CDR3 is 16 amino acids long. The CDR3 is CASSLPSGSSYNEQFF. In DNA form, the CDR3 reads TGTGCCAGCAGCTTACCTAGCGGGAGCTCCTACAATGAGCAGTTCTTC.

The sample holds many counts of this clonotype. The chain couples TRBV27 to TRBJ2-7; D tentatively reads TRBD1 or TRBD2 (6 bases each). Trimming removed 0 bases from V and 5 bases from J, with 8 bases in between. Germline CDR1 MNHEY, CDR2 SMNVEV (reference sequence). CDR3 length: 13 residues. CDR3 amino acids: CASSLSEGDEQYF. The CDR3 DNA follows: TGTGCCAGCAGTTTATCGGAGGGGGACGAGCAGTACTTC.

In this sample, this clonotype turned up many times. This sequence joins TRBV4-3 and TRBJ2-1; D is perhaps TRBD1 (6 bases). The CDR3 is 13 residues long. V dropped 0 bases and J dropped 9 bases, with 9 bases sitting between them. CDR1 and CDR2 (germline): LGHNA, YSLEER. The CDR3 protein is CASSQEQGGEQFF. CDR3 DNA: TGCGCCAGCAGCCAAGAACAGGGTGGTGAGCAGTTCTTC.

This clonotype was found many times. The V and J genes are TRBV7-3 and TRBJ2-1; 9 bases agree with TRBD2. Germline CDR1 reads SGHTA; CDR2 reads FQGTGA. V shed 0 bases, J shed 9 bases, and the junction held 6 bases outside the gene matches. The CDR3 loop spans 15 amino acids. The CDR3 DNA sequence: TGTGCCAGCAGCTTAACAGGTAGCGGGAGCCGTGAGCAGTTCTTC. This codes for CASSLTGSGSREQFF.

The table lists this clonotype with many counts. The rearrangement joins TRBV7-9 to TRBJ2-7; no clear D. The ends were cut back, 4 bases at V and 5 bases at J, with 6 bases in the middle. Per the germline V gene, CDR1 is SEHNR and CDR2 is FQNEAQ (reference sequence). The CDR3 sequence is 11 residues long. In DNA, the CDR3 is TGTGCCAGCAGCTCAAGTGACGAGCAGTACTTC. Its protein product is CASSSSDEQYF. The complete variable domain, with remaining parts taken from reference TRBV7-9 and TRBJ2-7, reads DTGVSQNPRHKITKRGQNVTFRCDPISEHNRLYWYRQTLGQGPEFLTYFQNEAQLEKSRLLSDRFSAERPKGSFSTLEIQRTEQGDSAMYLCASSSSDEQYFGPGTRLTVT.

This clonotype was counted at least ten times. This sequence joins TRBV2 and TRBJ2-1; unclear D gene. Looked up from germline, CDR1 is SNHLY and CDR2 is FYNNEI. Trimming shortened V by 8 bases and J by 2 bases, and 13 bases separated the two germline ends. The CDR3 sequence is 14 residues long. In DNA, the CDR3 is TGTGCCAGCGTCCGCGCTGGGACCTACAATGAGCAGTTCTTC. This sequence encodes CASVRAGTYNEQFF.

This clonotype was recorded many times. The V gene is TRBV7-8, the J gene TRBJ2-2; D may be TRBD1 (7 bases). The CDR3 extends over 16 amino acids. Germline CDR1 SGHVS, CDR2 FQNEAQ. V lost 5 bases to trimming and J lost 0 bases, with 13 bases between them. CDR3 amino acids: CASSQQGGTNTGELFF. The CDR3 DNA reads TGTGCCAGCAGCCAGCAGGGGGGAACGAACACCGGGGAGCTGTTTTTT.

This clonotype was counted ten times or more. The chain employs TRBV10-3 and TRBJ2-7; D perhaps matches TRBD2 (5 bases). Germline-derived CDR1 and CDR2 are ENHRY and SYGVKD. This CDR3 is 14 amino acids long. Trimming pared 3 bases from V and 2 bases from J, leaving 11 bases between. The CDR3 DNA reads as TGTGCCATCAGTGAAGCGGTAACCACCTACGAGCAGTACTTC. This codes for CAISEAVTTYEQYF.

This clonotype was seen a handful of times. The chain combines TRBV11-2 with TRBJ2-7; 12 nucleotides align to TRBD2. V was pared by 5 bases and J by 5 bases, with 13 bases of the junction left unmatched. CDR1 SGHAT and CDR2 FQNNGV come from the germline V gene. The CDR3 has 17 amino acids. CDR3 bases: TGTGCCAGCAGCCCGCTATTGACTAGCGGGAGTTTAAACGAGCAGTACTTC. Amino acid sequence: CASSPLLTSGSLNEQYF.

Ten or more counts support this clonotype. The V and J genes are TRBV9 and TRBJ1-6; maybe TRBD1 (6 bases). The germline V and J ends were trimmed by 1 base and 7 bases, with 15 bases remaining between them. This CDR3 contains 16 residues. Germline V gene sequence: CDR1 SGDLS, CDR2 YYNGEE. This chain's CDR3 is CASSVKAGANNSPLHF. The CDR3 DNA follows: TGTGCCAGCAGCGTAAAGGCAGGGGCTAACAATTCACCCCTCCACTTT.

This clonotype was seen many times. This chain links TRBV4-3 with TRBJ2-3, with unresolved D. This CDR3 contains 16 residues. From germline, CDR1 is LGHNA and CDR2 YSLEER. Trimming took 1 base from V and 0 from J, leaving 11 bases between them. The CDR3 DNA reads TGCGCCAGCAGCCAAGCCTTGCGGCAGAGCACAGATACGCAGTATTTT. This gives the protein CASSQALRQSTDTQYF.

This clonotype was counted ten times or more. This sequence joins TRBV14 and TRBJ2-7, with D perhaps matching TRBD1 or TRBD2 (5 bases each). Trimming removed 4 bases from V and 7 bases from J, with 20 bases in between. The CDR3 has 15 amino acids. Germline assignment: CDR1 SGHDN and CDR2 FVKESK. The CDR3 DNA reads TGTGCCAGCAGCCCCCGGCTAGGGACGACGGGGGAGCAGTACTTC. Translating it yields CASSPRLGTTGEQYF.

This clonotype has at least ten counts. This CDR3 reads CASSQDRETGLNTEAFF. As DNA, the CDR3 is TGCGCCAGCAGCCAAGATCGGGAAACCGGGCTGAACACTGAAGCTTTCTTT. J is TRBJ1-1 and V is TRBV4-3; unclear D gene. This CDR3 is built from 17 residues. Germline loops: CDR1 LGHNA, CDR2 YSLEER. Trimming took 0 bases from V and 0 from J, leaving 14 bases between them.

This clonotype was detected ten times or more. V gene TRBV29-1 combines with J gene TRBJ1-1, with 8 bases lining up with TRBD1. Trimming cost V 7 bases and J 1 base; bases outside gene matches: 8. Germline V lookup: CDR1 SQVTM, CDR2 ANQGSEA. This CDR3 comprises 14 residues. CDR3 in amino acids: CSAVETGANTEAFF. CDR3 DNA sequence: TGCAGCGCCGTCGAGACAGGGGCGAACACTGAAGCTTTCTTT.